What follows are 27 T cell receptor beta chains derived from one specimen sequenced in a study of PD-1 blockade in mismatch repair-deficient tumors. The assay was immunoSEQ multiplex PCR, and TCRdb's table has in-frame clones only and misses some. The sample lists under 95,000 clones, about 82% occurring once. The input for sequencing was peripheral blood, taken 44 weeks after starting pembrolizumab. These receptors were collected from an adult with mismatch repair-deficient cancer.

V and J are TRBV4-3 and TRBJ2-3; the match to TRBD2 covers 8 bases. Germline V CDR1 and CDR2: LGHNA, YSLEER. Trimming took 0 bases from V and 6 from J; bases not matched to a gene: 8. The CDR3 contains 16 residues. The DNA of the CDR3 is TGCGCCAGCAGCCAAGACGCCGGGACTAGAGGGGATACGCAGTATTTT. Residues: CASSQDAGTRGDTQYF.

V gene TRBV19 combines with J gene TRBJ1-5; the match to TRBD1 covers 8 bases. Germline assignment: CDR1 LNHDA and CDR2 SQIVND (reference sequence). The CDR3 spans 12 residues. J was trimmed by 3 bases and V by 9 bases; bases with no gene match: 1. CDR3 sequence (DNA): TGTGCCAGCAGGGGGCCCAATCAGCCCCAGCATTTT. Amino acids: CASRGPNQPQHF. The variable domain in full, with the rest retrieved from reference TRBV19 and TRBJ1-5, is DGGITQSPKYLFRKEGQNVTLSCEQNLNHDAMYWYRQDPGQGLRLIYYSQIVNDFQKGDIAEGYSVSREKKESFPLTVTSAQKNPTAFYLCASRGPNQPQHFGDGTRLSIL.

This clone was observed a single time. This chain links TRBV13 with TRBJ2-3; TRBD2 aligns across 11 bases. Germline assignment: CDR1 PRHDT and CDR2 FYEKMQ (reference sequence). J lost 4 bases, V lost 5 bases, and 2 bases had no gene match. This CDR3 has 14 residues. The CDR3 spells CASSRTSGSDTQYF. The CDR3 coding sequence is TGTGCCAGCAGCCGGACTAGCGGGTCAGATACGCAGTATTTT.

The chain carries TRBV4-3 and TRBJ1-2; tentatively, D is TRBD1 (5 bases). The CDR3 has 13 residues. Per the germline V gene, CDR1 is LGHNA and CDR2 is YSLEER. Trimming removed 1 base at V and 10 bases at J, with 13 bases between. CDR3 sequence: CASSQARGGAYTF. CDR3 in DNA: TGCGCCAGCAGCCAAGCAAGAGGTGGGGCCTACACCTTC.

V is TRBV15 and J is TRBJ2-5; 11 bases are a match to TRBD2. There are 17 residues in the CDR3. The J segment lost 3 bases and the V segment lost 0 bases, leaving 6 bases of the junction unmatched. The germline V gene has CDR1 LNHNV and CDR2 YYDKDF (reference sequence). CDR3: CATSRDLRLAGKETQYF. In DNA form, the CDR3 reads TGTGCCACCAGCAGAGATCTCCGACTAGCGGGAAAAGAGACCCAGTACTTC.

The V gene is TRBV5-8, the J gene TRBJ2-5, with a weak D call TRBD2 (6 bases). Germline lookup yields CDR1 SGHTS and CDR2 YDEGEE. This CDR3 is 15 amino acids long. Trimming took off 1 base at V and 4 bases at J, with 14 bases between the two ends. CDR3 sequence (DNA): TGTGCCAGCAGCTTGACCGGGGGAGATGGAGAGACCCAGTACTTC. Its protein product is CASSLTGGDGETQYF.

This rearrangement joins TRBV5-5 to TRBJ1-4; D is undetermined. Germline V gene sequence: CDR1 SGHKS, CDR2 YYEKEE (reference sequence). The CDR3 contains 13 residues. The V gene lost 4 bases and the J gene lost 5 bases, with 9 bases spanning the gap. The CDR3 sequence: CASSNGPNEKLFF. For the CDR3, the DNA is TGTGCCAGCAGCAACGGGCCCAATGAAAAACTGTTTTTT.

This clone was observed a few times. The CDR3 nucleotides read TGTGCCAGCAATGTCTGGCGGGAGGGCGACGAGCAGTTCTTC. Its protein product is CASNVWREGDEQFF. The rearrangement links TRBV5-8 to TRBJ2-1, with 9 bases aligning to TRBD2. This CDR3 spans 14 amino acids. V lost 6 bases and J lost 10; bases outside the gene matches: 11. CDR1 and CDR2 from the germline V gene are SGHTS and YDEGEE.

The chain has TRBV27 and TRBJ1-1, with 8 bases that match TRBD1. V gave up 5 bases and J gave up 4 bases; unmatched junction bases: 6. This CDR3 spans 14 amino acids. Germline CDR1 reads MNHEY; CDR2 reads SMNVEV (reference sequence). The CDR3 DNA follows: TGTGCCAGCAGTGCAGGGGGCTTTTTCACTGAAGCTTTCTTT. This translates into CASSAGGFFTEAFF.

The V call is TRBV11-1, the J call TRBJ2-5; 8 bases fit TRBD2. The CDR3 consists of 11 residues. Germline V lookup: CDR1 SGHAT, CDR2 FQDESV (reference sequence). V trimming: 7 bases; J trimming: 7 bases; junction bases outside the gene matches: 2. This chain's CDR3 is CASTGGMTQYF. The DNA for the CDR3 is TGTGCCAGCACGGGAGGGATGACCCAGTACTTC.

The chain uses TRBV6-5 and TRBJ1-1, with no clear D. Germline CDR1 and CDR2: MNHEY and SVGAGI. The V gene lost 5 bases and the J gene lost 4 bases, with 11 bases spanning the gap. The CDR3 runs to 13 residues. The CDR3 nucleotides read TGTGCCAGCAGTCCTCGGGTTTCCACTGAAGCTTTCTTT. It yields the protein CASSPRVSTEAFF.

V usage is TRBV27 and J usage is TRBJ2-1; possibly TRBD2 for D (7 bases). V was trimmed by 5 bases and J by 7 bases, leaving 12 bases between them. Germline V gene data show CDR1 as MNHEY and CDR2 as SMNVEV (reference sequence). The CDR3 totals 13 residues. The CDR3 is CASSQGGGNEQFF. The CDR3 coding sequence is TGTGCCAGCAGTCAAGGGGGGGGGAATGAGCAGTTCTTC.

This clone was observed a handful of times. Here the CDR3 DNA reads TGTGCCATCAGTGAGGGAAGCCAAGAGACCCAGTACTTC. Amino acids: CAISEGSQETQYF. The chain uses TRBV10-3 and TRBJ2-5; D not certain. The V gene's germline CDR1 is ENHRY and CDR2 SYGVKD. This CDR3 has 13 amino acids. Trimming left V 2 bases short and J 1 base short, with 5 bases between.

A note on this clone: One end of the junction is discordant with germline, which a read error may explain. The chain is built from TRBV5-4 and TRBJ2-1; D not resolved. This CDR3 contains 15 residues. Looked up from germline, CDR1 is SGHNT and CDR2 is YYREEE (reference sequence). In DNA form, the CDR3 reads TGTGCCAGCAGCGCCCTAGTAGGGTCCTCCAATGAGCAGTTCTTC. Translation gives CASSALVGSSNEQFF.

This chain joins TRBV7-9 and TRBJ1-2, with D maybe TRBD1 (6 bases). Trimming left V 4 bases short and J 4 bases short, with 10 bases between. The V gene's germline CDR1 is SEHNR and CDR2 FQNEAQ (reference sequence). This CDR3 is built from 13 residues. The CDR3 loop is CASSYRVGYGYTF. Written as DNA, the CDR3 is TGTGCCAGCAGCTACAGGGTAGGCTATGGCTACACCTTC.

This rearrangement joins TRBV19 to TRBJ1-5; D is unclear. Looked up from germline, CDR1 is LNHDA and CDR2 is SQIVND (reference sequence). With 6 bases removed from V and 0 bases from J, the gap between germline ends came to 15 bases. This CDR3 region has 16 residues. The CDR3: CASRTLMGNSNQPQHF. The CDR3 nucleotides are TGTGCCAGTAGGACCCTTATGGGAAATAGCAATCAGCCCCAGCATTTT.

The V and J genes are TRBV5-1 and TRBJ2-3; 7 nucleotides agree with TRBD2. CDR1 is SGHRS, CDR2 YFSETQ, per germline. With V trimmed by 0 bases and J by 3 bases, 4 bases remained unmatched. The CDR3 is 15 amino acids. Here the CDR3 reads CASSLAEGGTDTQYF. The CDR3 coding sequence is TGCGCCAGCAGCTTGGCCGAGGGAGGGACAGATACGCAGTATTTT.

The rearrangement joins TRBV5-1 to TRBJ1-1; D is unclear. This CDR3 is built from 12 residues. CDR1 is SGHRS, CDR2 YFSETQ, per germline. The V gene lost 4 bases and the J gene lost 11 bases, with 15 bases spanning the gap. The CDR3 loop reads CASSREGGKAFF. The CDR3, as DNA: TGCGCCAGCAGCCGGGAGGGAGGCAAGGCTTTCTTT.

V usage is TRBV30 and J usage is TRBJ2-1, with TRBD1 matching over 7 bases. Germline V gene lookup returns CDR1 GTSNPN and CDR2 SVGIG (reference sequence). The CDR3 has 15 residues. The J segment lost 5 bases and the V segment lost 6 bases, leaving 13 bases of the junction unmatched. The CDR3 sequence: CACVPQGDRNNEQFF. CDR3 bases: TGTGCCTGTGTCCCCCAGGGGGATAGAAACAATGAGCAGTTCTTC.

The V gene is TRBV15, the J gene TRBJ2-5; D is unclear. Germline V gene data show CDR1 as LNHNV and CDR2 as YYDKDF (reference sequence). The CDR3 has 15 residues. With 0 bases removed from V and 4 bases from J, the gap between germline ends came to 12 bases. The CDR3 DNA reads TGTGCCACCAGCAGAGATCCCGGGCGTTCAGAGACCCAGTACTTC. Protein sequence: CATSRDPGRSETQYF.

As DNA, the CDR3 is TGCGCCAGCAGCCAAGTACAGGGGATTCGCACTGAAGCTTTCTTT. Protein: CASSQVQGIRTEAFF. The gene calls are TRBV4-1 and TRBJ1-1; 7 bases map to TRBD1. Germline V gene lookup returns CDR1 MGHRA and CDR2 YSYEKL. This CDR3 contains 15 residues. Unmatched junction bases numbered 6, after V lost 1 base and J lost 4 bases.

The chain combines TRBV5-5 with TRBJ2-4, with D tentatively TRBD1 (5 bases). Germline assignment: CDR1 SGHKS and CDR2 YYEKEE (reference sequence). This CDR3 spans 14 amino acids. With 3 bases removed from V and 0 bases from J, the gap between germline ends came to 7 bases. The CDR3 coding sequence is TGTGCCAGCAGCTCAGGGATAGCCAAAAACATTCAGTACTTC. This sequence encodes CASSSGIAKNIQYF.

The rearrangement joins TRBV4-1 to TRBJ2-4; TRBD2 agrees at 8 bases. CDR1 MGHRA and CDR2 YSYEKL come from the germline V gene. Trimming removed 4 bases from V and 6 bases from J; junction bases left unmatched: 2. The CDR3 totals 13 residues. The CDR3 protein is CASSPLAGNIQYF. The DNA for the CDR3 is TGCGCCAGCAGCCCTCTAGCGGGAAACATTCAGTACTTC.

The chain couples TRBV6-6 to TRBJ1-1; D unresolved. The CDR3 is 11 residues long. CDR1 and CDR2 from the germline V gene are MNHNY and SVGAGI (reference sequence). Trimming stripped 6 bases from V and 3 bases from J, with 5 bases between. The CDR3 DNA is TGTGCCAGCAGAAGGGACACTGAAGCTTTCTTT. Translation gives CASRRDTEAFF.

The rearrangement uses TRBV12-5 and TRBJ2-2; a weak D match, TRBD1 (6 bases). The CDR3 totals 14 residues. The germline V gene encodes CDR1 LGHNT and CDR2 FRNRAP. V was pared by 1 base and J by 3 bases, with 6 bases between. CDR3 protein: CASGLGQDTGELFF. The CDR3 region has the DNA TGTGCTAGTGGTTTGGGACAGGACACCGGGGAGCTGTTTTTT.

The chain recombines TRBV7-3 with TRBJ1-1, with D unclear. Germline CDR1 is SGHTA and CDR2 is FQGTGA. The V end lost 5 bases, the J end lost 1 base, and 8 bases lay between the germline ends. This CDR3 spans 13 amino acids. The CDR3 sequence is CASSIGRNTEAFF. CDR3 sequence (DNA): TGTGCCAGCAGCATCGGACGGAACACTGAAGCTTTCTTT.

V is TRBV9 and J is TRBJ2-1; 9 bases align to TRBD2. J gave up 3 bases and V 0 bases, and 7 bases lay outside the gene matches. Germline CDR1 reads SGDLS; CDR2 reads YYNGEE. The CDR3 spans 17 residues. The CDR3 nucleotides are TGTGCCAGCAGCGTAGGTTTAAAGACTAGCGGCTACAATGAGCAGTTCTTC. This translates into CASSVGLKTSGYNEQFF.